The 21 T cell receptor beta chains below all came from one sample that was sequenced in a study of T-cell memory formation after mild COVID-19. In TCRdb, the 5' RACE reads were re-called with MiXCR into one record per CDR3 protein. The sample lists approximately 82,000 distinct CDR3 sequences; over 10% were seen once. Source material: PBMCs or a T cell subset sorted from them (not recorded which). The receptors shown here come from a man younger than 35 who had mild COVID-19 (a few samples of this study predate the infection). Cell type and time point are not known.

The V and J genes are TRBV29-1 and TRBJ1-2; unclear D gene. Germline values: CDR1 SQVTM, CDR2 ANQGSEA. The CDR3 length is 13 residues. The V end lost 6 bases, the J end lost 3 bases, and 14 bases lay between the germline ends. The CDR3 loop is CSVSDLSHYGYTF. CDR3 in DNA: TGCAGCGTGTCAGACCTTTCCCACTATGGCTACACCTTC.

This clonotype showed up just a few times. The chain combines TRBV7-2 with TRBJ1-2; TRBD1 aligns across 7 bases. CDR1 is SGHTA and CDR2 is FQGNSA in the germline V gene. J lost 2 bases, V lost 0 bases, and 6 bases had no gene match. CDR3 length: 16 amino acids. DNA of the CDR3: TGTGCCAGCAGCTTAGCGCTAAGGGGGCGGAACTATGGCTACACCTTC. Translating it yields CASSLALRGRNYGYTF.

This clonotype was observed at least ten times. The genes are TRBV5-1 and TRBJ2-2; TRBD2 is a possible D gene (7 bases). The CDR3 runs to 18 residues. V was pared by 3 bases and J by 0 bases, with 18 bases between. Germline loops: CDR1 SGHRS, CDR2 YFSETQ. In DNA, the CDR3 is TGCGCCAGCAGCTGGACGGGGGGCACCCACGCGAACACCGGGGAGCTGTTTTTT. This encodes CASSWTGGTHANTGELFF. The variable domain in full, completed from reference TRBV5-1 and TRBJ2-2, reads KAGVTQTPRYLIKTRGQQVTLSCSPISGHRSVSWYQQTPGQGLQFLFEYFSETQRNKGNFPGRFSGRQFSNSRSEMNVSTLELGDSALYLCASSWTGGTHANTGELFFGEGSRLTVL.

This clonotype was observed a few times. The V gene is TRBV7-3, the J gene TRBJ2-5; D is possibly TRBD2 (6 bases). V shed 5 bases and J shed 5 bases, with 12 bases lying between them. This CDR3 is 13 amino acids long. The V gene's germline CDR1 is SGHTA and CDR2 FQGTGA. CDR3 DNA sequence: TGTGCCAGCAGCGGCGGGGTGTTGGAGACCCAGTACTTC. Residues: CASSGGVLETQYF.

V usage is TRBV4-3 and J usage is TRBJ2-3; TRBD2 matches at 7 bases. The CDR3 has 16 amino acids. From germline, CDR1 is LGHNA and CDR2 YSLEER. Unmatched junction bases numbered 7, after V lost 2 bases and J lost 2 bases. CDR3 protein: CASSQSGLGFTDTQYF. The CDR3 region has the DNA TGCGCCAGCAGCCAAAGCGGACTAGGTTTCACAGATACGCAGTATTTT.

This clonotype was seen only a few times. The chain combines TRBV7-6 with TRBJ2-7; 10 bases fit TRBD1. CDR1 and CDR2 (germline): SGHVS, FNYEAQ. CDR3 length equals 15 residues. V was clipped by 2 bases and J by 4 bases; unmatched bases: 5. The DNA for the CDR3 is TGTGCCAGCAGCTTAAGCGACAGGGGGCAGTACGAGCAGTACTTC. Protein product: CASSLSDRGQYEQYF.

The chain combines TRBV6-6 with TRBJ1-2, with TRBD1 identical over 7 bases. The CDR3 contains 16 residues. Trimming cost V 0 bases and J 4 bases; bases outside gene matches: 8. Germline CDR1 is MNHNY and CDR2 is SVGAGI (reference sequence). CDR3 sequence (DNA): TGTGCCAGCAGTTACTCACTACAGGGGCCGGGCTATGGCTACACCTTC. The encoded protein is CASSYSLQGPGYGYTF.

V and J are TRBV7-3 and TRBJ2-3; D ambiguous. V was trimmed by 5 bases and J by 6 bases, leaving 15 bases between them. The germline gives CDR1 SGHTA, CDR2 FQGTGA. The CDR3 sequence is 14 residues long. The CDR3 sequence: CASSNQGVGDTQYF. The CDR3 DNA reads as TGTGCCAGCAGCAACCAAGGCGTGGGGGATACGCAGTATTTT.

In this sample, this clonotype turned up a few times. The V gene is TRBV29-1, the J gene TRBJ2-6; D is unresolved. V gave up 5 bases and J gave up 1 base, with 3 bases separating them. The CDR3 loop spans 12 amino acids. Germline assignment: CDR1 SQVTM and CDR2 ANQGSEA. CDR3 DNA sequence: TGCAGCGTTCTGTCTGGGGCCAACGTCCTGACTTTC. This codes for CSVLSGANVLTF. The full variable domain, completed using reference TRBV29-1 and TRBJ2-6, is SAVISQKPSRDICQRGTSLTIQCQVDSQVTMMFWYRQQPGQSLTLIATANQGSEATYESGFVIDKFPISRPNLTFSTLTVSNMSPEDSSIYLCSVLSGANVLTFGAGSRLTVL.

The rearrangement uses TRBV6-5 and TRBJ1-2; D not resolved. Germline V gene sequence: CDR1 MNHEY, CDR2 SVGAGI. V was shortened by 0 bases and J by 4 bases, with 18 bases between the two germline ends. The CDR3 covers 17 residues. CDR3 residues: CASSYSISSGLAYGYTF. The CDR3 nucleotides are TGTGCCAGCAGTTACTCGATTTCGTCAGGCCTCGCCTATGGCTACACCTTC.

This clonotype was counted a few times. The V call is TRBV7-6, the J call TRBJ1-1; D is possibly TRBD1 (5 bases). V was cut by 5 bases and J by 5 bases, with 15 bases left in between. CDR3 length equals 14 residues. CDR1 and CDR2 (germline): SGHVS, FNYEAQ. The DNA for the CDR3 is TGTGCCAGCAGCCTCGCGGGCGAGGGGACTGAAGCTTTCTTT. Amino acids: CASSLAGEGTEAFF.

The chain couples TRBV6-2 or TRBV6-3 to TRBJ2-1; D uncertain. V gave up 3 bases and J gave up 8 bases, with 11 bases separating them. The CDR3 covers 13 residues. Per germline, CDR1 MNHEY and CDR2 SVGEGT. The CDR3 nucleotides are TGTGCCAGCAGTTATATCAAGACCCATGAGCAGTTCTTC. Its protein product is CASSYIKTHEQFF.

A few counts support this clonotype. CDR3 sequence reads: CASSREGRSPNTGELFF. The CDR3 coding sequence is TGCGCCAGCAGCCGAGAAGGACGGAGCCCAAACACCGGGGAGCTGTTTTTT. The chain couples TRBV4-1 to TRBJ2-2; D unclear. Germline loops: CDR1 MGHRA, CDR2 YSYEKL. There are 17 residues in the CDR3. V was clipped by 4 bases and J by 2 bases, with 17 bases between them.

V gene TRBV28 combines with J gene TRBJ2-5, with 7 bases that match TRBD1. Germline trimming cut 3 bases from V and 7 bases from J; bases unmatched to any gene: 2. The CDR3 runs 12 residues. Germline CDR1 MDHEN, CDR2 SYDVKM. CDR3 in DNA: TGTGCCAGCAGTTTGACAGGGCGGACCCAGTACTTC. Its protein is CASSLTGRTQYF. Drawing the rest from reference TRBV28 and TRBJ2-5, the complete variable domain is DVKVTQSSRYLVKRTGEKVFLECVQDMDHENMFWYRQDPGLGLRLIYFSYDVKMKEKGDIPEGYSVSREKKERFSLILESASTNQTSMYLCASSLTGRTQYFGPGTRLLVL.

This clonotype has ten or more counts. The chain is built from TRBV5-1 and TRBJ2-3; 7 bases agree with TRBD2. The CDR3 totals 14 residues. J was trimmed by 4 bases and V by 1 base; bases with no gene match: 3. Germline V CDR1 and CDR2: SGHRS, YFSETQ. CDR3 DNA sequence: TGCGCCAGCAGCTTGTCGGGGAGGGCAGATACGCAGTATTTT. Residues: CASSLSGRADTQYF. Drawing the rest from reference TRBV5-1 and TRBJ2-3, the complete variable domain is KAGVTQTPRYLIKTRGQQVTLSCSPISGHRSVSWYQQTPGQGLQFLFEYFSETQRNKGNFPGRFSGRQFSNSRSEMNVSTLELGDSALYLCASSLSGRADTQYFGPGTRLTVL.

This clonotype was seen a few times. The CDR3 DNA is TGCAGTGCTAGAGATCTGACAGGGAGCGGGTCTGGGGCCAACGTCCTGACTTTC. It translates to CSARDLTGSGSGANVLTF. The chain has TRBV20-1 and TRBJ2-6; the D gene is possibly TRBD1 (7 bases). The CDR3 loop spans 18 amino acids. Germline CDR1 is DFQATT and CDR2 is SNEGSKA (reference sequence). V lost 0 bases to trimming and J lost 1 base, with 16 bases between them.

This clonotype appeared many times. This chain links TRBV7-9 with TRBJ2-1, with D possibly TRBD2 on 6 matching bases. Germline V gene lookup returns CDR1 SEHNR and CDR2 FQNEAQ (reference sequence). Trimming shortened V by 0 bases and J by 6 bases, and 12 bases separated the two germline ends. There are 15 residues in the CDR3. The CDR3 loop is CASSLASGVLNEQFF. CDR3 bases: TGTGCCAGCAGCTTAGCTTCGGGGGTGCTCAATGAGCAGTTCTTC.

V is TRBV11-2 and J is TRBJ2-7; 13 bases map to TRBD2. The CDR3 spans 17 residues. Germline V gives CDR1 SGHAT, CDR2 FQNNGV. Losses at the gene ends were 5 bases for V and 0 bases for J; bases not matched to a gene: 7. In nucleotides, the CDR3 is TGTGCCAGCAGCCTAGGACTAGCGGGGGAACTCTCCTACGAGCAGTACTTC. It codes for CASSLGLAGELSYEQYF.

In its sample, this clonotype was seen a few times. As DNA, the CDR3 is TGTGCCAGCAGCTTAGAAGGGGGCAATCAGCCCCAGCATTTT. Its translation: CASSLEGGNQPQHF. The chain links TRBV7-9 to TRBJ1-5; D may be TRBD1 (5 bases). The V gene lost 1 base and the J gene lost 2 bases, with 6 bases spanning the gap. The CDR3 totals 14 residues. Germline lookup yields CDR1 SEHNR and CDR2 FQNEAQ (reference sequence).

The rearrangement joins TRBV27 to TRBJ2-7; D is perhaps TRBD2 (5 bases). CDR3 length equals 10 residues. V was pared by 8 bases and J by 3 bases, with 5 bases between. Germline loops: CDR1 MNHEY, CDR2 SMNVEV (reference sequence). CDR3 in amino acids: CASGLYEQYF. The CDR3 DNA sequence: TGTGCCAGCGGACTCTACGAGCAGTACTTC.

There are a few counts of this clonotype. This chain links TRBV4-2 with TRBJ2-2; D gene unclear. V shed 2 bases and J shed 3 bases, with 10 bases lying between them. The CDR3 runs 15 residues. The germline CDR1 and CDR2 sequences are LGHNA and YNFKEQ. This CDR3 is CASSQQFADTGELFF. Written as DNA, the CDR3 is TGTGCCAGCAGCCAACAGTTCGCGGACACCGGGGAGCTGTTTTTT.